What follows are 7 T cell receptor beta chains derived from one specimen sequenced in a study of cytomegalovirus exposure and HLA in healthy donors. Clones were sequenced by immunoSEQ multiplex PCR, and TCRdb holds only the in-frame ones, with some missing. The sample consists of about 160,000 clones, 80% to 90% of them appearing once. The sequenced sample consisted of PBMCs. These receptor sequences come from a woman aged 25 to 39 in good health and CMV-seronegative.

The rearrangement joins TRBV25-1 to TRBJ1-2; D possibly corresponds to TRBD1 (5 bases). CDR3 length equals 15 residues. Trimming shortened V by 6 bases and J by 8 bases, and 22 bases separated the two germline ends. Germline CDR1 is MGHDK and CDR2 is SYGVNS. The CDR3, as DNA: TGTGCCAGCAGAGCGGGACCGCCCTCTCTGGCGGGCTACACCTTC. Translated: CASRAGPPSLAGYTF.

The V and J genes are TRBV20-1 and TRBJ2-7, with a possible D match to TRBD1 (5 bases). V was clipped by 7 bases and J by 3 bases, with 10 bases between them. CDR1 and CDR2 from the germline V gene are DFQATT and SNEGSKA (reference sequence). This CDR3 has 11 residues. CDR3 loop: CSVPGNYEQYF. CDR3 bases: TGCAGTGTTCCAGGGAACTACGAGCAGTACTTC.

This clone was counted a single time. The J gene is TRBJ2-5, the V gene TRBV15; 10 nucleotides line up with TRBD2. The CDR3 runs 17 residues. Losses at the gene ends were 0 bases for V and 2 bases for J; bases not matched to a gene: 6. In germline, CDR1 is LNHNV, CDR2 YYDKDF (reference sequence). CDR3 nucleotides: TGTGCCACCAGCAGAGATAATAGCGGGGGGCCGCAAGAGACCCAGTACTTC. It translates to CATSRDNSGGPQETQYF.

The chain recombines TRBV29-1 with TRBJ2-1; TRBD2 aligns across 8 bases. The V and J ends lost 7 bases and 16 bases, in that order; junction bases with no gene match: 15. The CDR3 consists of 12 residues. From germline, CDR1 is SQVTM and CDR2 ANQGSEA. CDR3 coding DNA: TGCAGCGCAGCCCTAGCGGGTAACTCCCCCTTCTTC. Its protein is CSAALAGNSPFF.

This chain's CDR3 is CASSLADGTYEQYF. The CDR3 DNA reads TGTGCCAGCAGCTTAGCGGACGGCACCTACGAGCAGTACTTC. The rearrangement joins TRBV7-6 to TRBJ2-7; no firm D call. V gave up 0 bases and J gave up 2 bases, with 8 bases separating them. From germline, CDR1 is SGHVS and CDR2 FNYEAQ. CDR3 size: 14 residues. Together with reference TRBV7-6 and TRBJ2-7, the CDR3 gives the full variable domain: GAGVSQSPRYKVTKRGQDVALRCDPISGHVSLYWYRQALGQGPEFLTYFNYEAQQDKSGLPNDRFSAERPEGSISTLTIQRTEQRDSAMYRCASSLADGTYEQYFGPGTRLTVT.

This clone was seen more than once but under ten times. The chain joins TRBV4-2 to TRBJ2-1; 8 bases line up with TRBD2. Germline assignment: CDR1 LGHNA and CDR2 YNFKEQ. Germline trimming cut 4 bases from V and 9 bases from J; bases unmatched to any gene: 8. The CDR3 runs 14 residues. The DNA of the CDR3 is TGTGCCAGCAGCCTTTCGGGGGGGCGGAGTGAGCAGTTCTTC. The encoded protein is CASSLSGGRSEQFF.

The CDR3: CASSLAVGGETQYF. CDR3 bases: TGTGCCAGCAGCTTGGCTGTAGGGGGAGAGACCCAGTACTTC. This chain uses TRBV11-2 with TRBJ2-5; TRBD1 might be the D (6 bases). Trimming removed 3 bases from V and 4 bases from J, with 12 bases in between. The V gene's germline CDR1 is SGHAT and CDR2 FQNNGV. The CDR3 extends over 14 amino acids. Based on the CDR3 plus reference TRBV11-2 and TRBJ2-5, the full variable domain is EAGVAQSPRYKIIEKRQSVAFWCNPISGHATLYWYQQILGQGPKLLIQFQNNGVVDDSQLPKDRFSAERLKGVDSTLKIQPAKLEDSAVYLCASSLAVGGETQYFGPGTRLLVL.